A selection of T cell receptor beta chains follows, all from one sample in a study of blood T cell repertoires in COVID-19. This table comes from immunoSEQ multiplex PCR, and its TCRdb copy is limited to in-frame clones, with some not included. The data contain 9,500 to 11,000 clones, around 89% of them singletons. Specimen: peripheral blood. Receptors were obtained from a human donor in a cohort sampled during active COVID-19. CDR3s include the opening cysteine and the closing phenylalanine or tryptophan. D genes are given only for firm matches.

v_call	d_call	j_call	cdr3_nt	cdr3_aa
TRBV19	.	TRBJ1-5	TGTGCCAGTAGTACAAGTCTAAACAATCAGCCCCAGCATTTT	CASSTSLNNQPQHF
TRBV7-3	.	TRBJ2-7	TGTGCCAGCAGCTTAGGCAAGTCCTACGAGCAGTACTTC	CASSLGKSYEQYF
TRBV3-1/TRBV3-2	.	TRBJ2-7	TGTGCCAGCAGCCAAGTCTTAACTACCGAGCAGTACTTC	CASSQVLTTEQYF
TRBV30	.	TRBJ1-6	TGTGCCTGGACTCTAGGGGGGGGTTATAATTCACCCCTCCACTTT	CAWTLGGGYNSPLHF
TRBV7-9	TRBD1	TRBJ2-5	TGTGCCAGCAGCGCAGGACAGGCGACAGTCGGGACCCAGTACTTC	CASSAGQATVGTQYF
TRBV2	TRBD1	TRBJ2-5	TGTGCCAGACAGGGGGTAGGAGAGACCCAGTACTTC	CARQGVGETQYF
TRBV19	.	TRBJ2-2	TGTGCCAGTAGGGGGGACACCCCGAACACCGGGGAGCTGTTTTTT	CASRGDTPNTGELFF
TRBV27	TRBD1	TRBJ2-2	TGTGCCAGCAGCTTCCGAGGGACAGGGAACACCGGGGAGCTGTTTTTT	CASSFRGTGNTGELFF
TRBV4-1	.	TRBJ2-4	TGCGCCAGCAGCTACCAAGATGCCCCGGGGAGCCTCCAAAACATTCAGTACTTC	CASSYQDAPGSLQNIQYF
TRBV18	.	TRBJ2-7	TGTGCCAGCTCACGGGCCGTGGCCCACGAGCAGTACTTC	CASSRAVAHEQYF
TRBV18	TRBD1	TRBJ2-7	TGTGCCAGCTCATCTGACAGGGAGTCCTACGAGCAGTACTTC	CASSSDRESYEQYF
TRBV28	TRBD1	TRBJ1-1	TGTGCCAGCAGCCTTACGGGACAGGGGGCGCGGGGTGAAGCTTTCTTT	CASSLTGQGARGEAFF
TRBV2	.	TRBJ2-7	TGTGCCAGCCTATCCGACAACGGCGAGCAGTACTTC	CASLSDNGEQYF